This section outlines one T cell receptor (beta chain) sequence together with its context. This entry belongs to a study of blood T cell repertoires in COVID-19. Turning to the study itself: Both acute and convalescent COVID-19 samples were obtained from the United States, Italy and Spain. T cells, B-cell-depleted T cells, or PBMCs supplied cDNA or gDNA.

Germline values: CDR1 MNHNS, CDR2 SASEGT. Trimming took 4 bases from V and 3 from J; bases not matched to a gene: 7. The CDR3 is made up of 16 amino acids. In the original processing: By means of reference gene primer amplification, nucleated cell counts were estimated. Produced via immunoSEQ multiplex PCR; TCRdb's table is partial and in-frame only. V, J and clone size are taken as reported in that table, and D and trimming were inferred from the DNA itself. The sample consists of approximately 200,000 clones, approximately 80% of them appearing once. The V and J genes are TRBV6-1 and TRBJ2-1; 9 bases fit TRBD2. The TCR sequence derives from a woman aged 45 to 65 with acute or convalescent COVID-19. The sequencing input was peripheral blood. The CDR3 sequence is CASSAGTSHFYNEQFF. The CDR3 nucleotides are TGTGCCAGCAGTGCCGGGACTAGCCATTTCTACAATGAGCAGTTCTTC.